Presented here are 18 T cell receptor beta chains from one specimen sequenced in a study of blood T cell repertoires in COVID-19. The table came from immunoSEQ multiplex PCR; TCRdb's copy has only in-frame clones and leaves some out. This sample yields over 250,000 clones, of which around 79% are seen a single time; about 3.1% belongs to the top ten. The sample taken for sequencing was peripheral blood. Every receptor here comes from an elderly woman with acute or convalescent COVID-19.

V and J are TRBV5-5 and TRBJ1-5, with D hard to call. V lost 0 bases and J lost 6, with 13 bases in between. The CDR3 runs to 15 residues. CDR1 and CDR2 from the germline V gene are SGHKS and YYEKEE (reference sequence). The CDR3 sequence: CASSLGGGLSQPQHF. CDR3 coding DNA: TGTGCCAGCAGCTTGGGAGGTGGTCTTAGTCAGCCCCAGCATTTT. The full variable domain, rest sourced from reference TRBV5-5 and TRBJ1-5, is DAGVTQSPTHLIKTRGQQVTLRCSPISGHKSVSWYQQVLGQGPQFIFQYYEKEERGRGNFPDRFSARQFPNYSSELNVNALLLGDSALYLCASSLGGGLSQPQHFGDGTRLSIL.

V is TRBV24-1 and J is TRBJ1-2; D is unresolved. This CDR3 is 13 amino acids long. The V end was cut by 4 bases, the J end by 7 bases, with 12 bases between. The germline V gene has CDR1 KGHDR and CDR2 SFDVKD. For the CDR3, the DNA is TGTGCCACCAGTGACTCAGTAGGAGCTGGCTACACCTTC. Its translation: CATSDSVGAGYTF.

The chain uses TRBV7-2 and TRBJ1-5; 8 nucleotides agree with TRBD1. With 1 base clipped from V and 0 bases from J, the junction kept 11 bases outside the gene matches. The length of the CDR3 is 19 residues. Germline V lookup: CDR1 SGHTA, CDR2 FQGNSA. The DNA for the CDR3 is TGTGCCAGCAGCTTAGGGACAGGGCGTGCGCAAGATAGCAATCAGCCCCAGCATTTT. Residues: CASSLGTGRAQDSNQPQHF.

The chain has TRBV5-6 and TRBJ1-4, with unresolved D. Trimming took 2 bases from V and 7 from J, leaving 9 bases between them. The V gene's germline CDR1 is SGHDT and CDR2 YYEEEE. The CDR3 spans 13 residues. CDR3 bases: TGTGCCAGCAGCTTATTAGATAGTGAAAAACTGTTTTTT. This encodes CASSLLDSEKLFF.

This chain's CDR3 is CASSLGAGVATETQYF. The CDR3 DNA is TGTGCCAGCAGCTTAGGAGCGGGAGTGGCGACGGAGACCCAGTACTTC. The rearrangement links TRBV7-9 to TRBJ2-5, with TRBD2 identical over 8 bases. Germline V gene data show CDR1 as SEHNR and CDR2 as FQNEAQ (reference sequence). V shed 1 base and J 5 bases; nucleotides not matched to a gene: 9. The CDR3 length is 16 residues.

The rearrangement links TRBV6-5 to TRBJ2-2, with D uncertain. V was clipped by 6 bases and J by 6 bases, with 11 bases between them. Germline loops: CDR1 MNHEY, CDR2 SVGAGI. The CDR3 contains 13 residues. In nucleotides, the CDR3 is TGTGCCAGCAGGGCGGCAGCTCCCGGGGAGCTGTTTTTT. As protein: CASRAAAPGELFF.

J is TRBJ1-5 and V is TRBV19, with a tentative D call TRBD1 (6 bases). Germline CDR1 LNHDA, CDR2 SQIVND (reference sequence). V was cut by 4 bases and J by 4 bases, with 11 bases left in between. The CDR3 runs 14 residues. The CDR3 nucleotides are TGTGCCAGTAGTACCCTCGGGACAAATCAGCCCCAGCATTTT. Translating gives CASSTLGTNQPQHF.

The gene calls are TRBV5-1 and TRBJ2-7; 8 bases match TRBD1. The V segment lost 0 bases and the J segment 5 bases; nucleotides outside the gene matches: 4. Germline V gene data show CDR1 as SGHRS and CDR2 as YFSETQ. There are 14 residues in the CDR3. CDR3 sequence (DNA): TGCGCCAGCAGCTTGGGGGACAGGTTCAACGAGCAGTACTTC. Translated, it gives CASSLGDRFNEQYF.

The V call is TRBV7-5, the J call TRBJ2-7; the table's TRBD1 call for D was not verified on the DNA. TRBV7-5 is flagged as a pseudogene. This CDR3 has 17 amino acids. The CDR3 sequence: CARKPGQGPGFDYEQYF. In DNA form, the CDR3 reads TGTGCCCGAAAGCCGGGACAGGGACCTGGATTCGACTACGAGCAGTACTTC.

As for this clone: A read error may produce the germline difference seen at one junction end. V and J are TRBV2 and TRBJ2-7, with 9 bases identical to TRBD2. Germline CDR1 and CDR2: SNHLY and FYNNEI. The length of the CDR3 is 15 residues. For the CDR3, the DNA is TGTGCCCGCAGTCGGGGGGCGGGAGGGTCCTACGAGCAGTACTTC. Protein: CARSRGAGGSYEQYF.

This clone was counted a single time. The chain recombines TRBV6-5 with TRBJ2-3; 10 nucleotides align to TRBD2. The germline gives CDR1 MNHEY, CDR2 SVGAGI. CDR3 size: 16 residues. J lost 5 bases, V lost 0 bases, and 5 bases had no gene match. The CDR3 spells CASSYSKRGGIDTQYF. The CDR3 coding sequence is TGTGCCAGCAGTTACTCGAAGCGGGGGGGCATAGATACGCAGTATTTT.

The chain combines TRBV6-1 with TRBJ2-7; 12 nucleotides agree with TRBD1. Trimming removed 3 bases from V and 9 bases from J; junction bases left unmatched: 6. CDR3 size: 14 residues. CDR1 and CDR2 (germline): MNHNS, SASEGT. The CDR3 nucleotides read TGTGCCAGCAGTGACCGGGACAGGGGGCTTGGGCAGTACTTC. Translating it yields CASSDRDRGLGQYF.

This chain joins TRBV5-1 and TRBJ2-3; the match to TRBD2 covers 10 bases. This CDR3 spans 17 amino acids. Per germline, CDR1 SGHRS and CDR2 YFSETQ. Losses at the gene ends were 0 bases for V and 4 bases for J; bases not matched to a gene: 8. The CDR3 region is CASSLVAGGRGPDTQYF. DNA of the CDR3: TGCGCCAGCAGCTTGGTAGCGGGGGGACGTGGCCCAGATACGCAGTATTTT.

In its sample, this clone was seen a few times. The chain couples TRBV5-5 to TRBJ1-5, with D possibly matching TRBD1 (6 bases). The V gene lost 2 bases and the J gene lost 6 bases, with 15 bases spanning the gap. Germline V lookup: CDR1 SGHKS, CDR2 YYEKEE (reference sequence). The CDR3 runs 15 residues. CDR3 in DNA: TGTGCCAGCAGCTTCTCAGGGGTATCGGTTCAGCCCCAGCATTTT. Translated, it gives CASSFSGVSVQPQHF. Complete variable domain (other parts from reference TRBV5-5 and TRBJ1-5): DAGVTQSPTHLIKTRGQQVTLRCSPISGHKSVSWYQQVLGQGPQFIFQYYEKEERGRGNFPDRFSARQFPNYSSELNVNALLLGDSALYLCASSFSGVSVQPQHFGDGTRLSIL.

V gene TRBV5-1 combines with J gene TRBJ2-5, with 10 bases identical to TRBD2. This CDR3 has 15 amino acids. V gave up 4 bases and J gave up 2 bases; unmatched junction bases: 5. Germline CDR1 reads SGHRS; CDR2 reads YFSETQ. The DNA for the CDR3 is TGCGCCAGCAGCCCCGGGACTAGCGTACAAGAGACCCAGTACTTC. Protein sequence: CASSPGTSVQETQYF.

The J gene is TRBJ2-7, the V gene TRBV5-1, with 11 bases matching TRBD1. The CDR3 runs to 15 residues. V was clipped by 4 bases and J by 3 bases; unmatched bases: 6. Germline V gene lookup returns CDR1 SGHRS and CDR2 YFSETQ. Here the CDR3 DNA reads TGCGCCAGCAGCCAGGGTGGGACAGGGGGCTACGAGCAGTACTTC. Its translation: CASSQGGTGGYEQYF.

In its sample, this clone was seen a few times. CDR3 residues: CATSVLGGARDYGYTF. The CDR3 nucleotides are TGTGCCACCAGTGTCCTAGGGGGGGCGAGAGACTATGGCTACACCTTC. J is TRBJ1-2 and V is TRBV24-1; D might be TRBD1 (6 bases). The CDR3 spans 16 residues. Trimming pared 5 bases from V and 3 bases from J, leaving 18 bases between. Germline CDR1 KGHDR, CDR2 SFDVKD.

The chain joins TRBV5-5 to TRBJ2-1, with a possible D match to TRBD2 (5 bases). The CDR3 is 16 amino acids. Germline CDR1 reads SGHKS; CDR2 reads YYEKEE (reference sequence). V was shortened by 3 bases and J by 0 bases, with 13 bases between the two germline ends. The CDR3 sequence: CASSSQAASSYNEQFF. In nucleotides, the CDR3 is TGTGCCAGCAGCTCCCAAGCGGCTAGCTCCTACAATGAGCAGTTCTTC.